This record covers a single T cell receptor beta chain. Its specificity is unknown. Germline assignment: CDR1 SGHTA and CDR2 FQGTGA. Trimming removed 5 bases at V and 6 bases at J, with 14 bases between. CDR3 length: 13 amino acids. The source of the sample is a study of cytomegalovirus exposure and HLA in healthy donors. General study results and limits: The study flagged some 170 TCR beta chains as cytomegalovirus-associated. A reported reduction in N-insertions relative to the roughly 700-donor mean was seen in an Asian-associated ancestry cluster in a later analysis. Rarity characterized most TCR sequences, yet some public TCRs appeared in many donors.

The PCR used 60 Vbeta and 13 Jbeta primers. Repertoires were generated with immunoSEQ multiplex PCR, while TCRdb's copy carries only in-frame clones and drops some. The repertoire holds roughly 110,000 clones, with 65% to 85% as singletons. The V and J genes are TRBV7-3 and TRBJ2-7; D might be TRBD1 (6 bases). The sequenced sample consisted of PBMCs. The clonotype originates from a male donor in good health and CMV-seropositive. The CDR3 nucleotides read TGTGCCAGCAGCCAAATCGGGACATCCGAGCAGTACTTC. Translated: CASSQIGTSEQYF.